The 2 T cell receptor beta chains below all came from one sample that was sequenced in a study of blood T cell repertoires in COVID-19. Data came from immunoSEQ multiplex PCR; TCRdb stores just in-frame clones and leaves some out. The profile shows about 140,000 clones, about three quarters of them singletons. The sequenced material came from PBMCs or T cells enriched from blood (not recorded which). These receptors were obtained from a woman aged 45-60 years who had recovered from COVID-19.

CDR3 sequence reads: CASSGTGGNTGELFF. CDR3 bases: TGCGCCAGCTCCGGGACAGGGGGTAACACCGGGGAGCTGTTTTTT. V gene TRBV5-1 combines with J gene TRBJ2-2; 11 bases align to TRBD1. Per germline, CDR1 SGHRS and CDR2 YFSETQ. With V trimmed by 7 bases and J by 2 bases, 4 bases remained unmatched. The CDR3 contains 15 residues.

This clone has only one observation. The chain carries TRBV7-9 and TRBJ2-1; no reliable D call. CDR3 length: 15 amino acids. With 6 bases removed from V and 8 bases from J, the gap between germline ends came to 20 bases. CDR1 is SEHNR, CDR2 FQNEAQ, per germline (reference sequence). CDR3 nucleotides: TGTGCCAGCAGTTTCAAGGCGGTTATAGTCGATGAGCAGTTCTTC. Protein product: CASSFKAVIVDEQFF.